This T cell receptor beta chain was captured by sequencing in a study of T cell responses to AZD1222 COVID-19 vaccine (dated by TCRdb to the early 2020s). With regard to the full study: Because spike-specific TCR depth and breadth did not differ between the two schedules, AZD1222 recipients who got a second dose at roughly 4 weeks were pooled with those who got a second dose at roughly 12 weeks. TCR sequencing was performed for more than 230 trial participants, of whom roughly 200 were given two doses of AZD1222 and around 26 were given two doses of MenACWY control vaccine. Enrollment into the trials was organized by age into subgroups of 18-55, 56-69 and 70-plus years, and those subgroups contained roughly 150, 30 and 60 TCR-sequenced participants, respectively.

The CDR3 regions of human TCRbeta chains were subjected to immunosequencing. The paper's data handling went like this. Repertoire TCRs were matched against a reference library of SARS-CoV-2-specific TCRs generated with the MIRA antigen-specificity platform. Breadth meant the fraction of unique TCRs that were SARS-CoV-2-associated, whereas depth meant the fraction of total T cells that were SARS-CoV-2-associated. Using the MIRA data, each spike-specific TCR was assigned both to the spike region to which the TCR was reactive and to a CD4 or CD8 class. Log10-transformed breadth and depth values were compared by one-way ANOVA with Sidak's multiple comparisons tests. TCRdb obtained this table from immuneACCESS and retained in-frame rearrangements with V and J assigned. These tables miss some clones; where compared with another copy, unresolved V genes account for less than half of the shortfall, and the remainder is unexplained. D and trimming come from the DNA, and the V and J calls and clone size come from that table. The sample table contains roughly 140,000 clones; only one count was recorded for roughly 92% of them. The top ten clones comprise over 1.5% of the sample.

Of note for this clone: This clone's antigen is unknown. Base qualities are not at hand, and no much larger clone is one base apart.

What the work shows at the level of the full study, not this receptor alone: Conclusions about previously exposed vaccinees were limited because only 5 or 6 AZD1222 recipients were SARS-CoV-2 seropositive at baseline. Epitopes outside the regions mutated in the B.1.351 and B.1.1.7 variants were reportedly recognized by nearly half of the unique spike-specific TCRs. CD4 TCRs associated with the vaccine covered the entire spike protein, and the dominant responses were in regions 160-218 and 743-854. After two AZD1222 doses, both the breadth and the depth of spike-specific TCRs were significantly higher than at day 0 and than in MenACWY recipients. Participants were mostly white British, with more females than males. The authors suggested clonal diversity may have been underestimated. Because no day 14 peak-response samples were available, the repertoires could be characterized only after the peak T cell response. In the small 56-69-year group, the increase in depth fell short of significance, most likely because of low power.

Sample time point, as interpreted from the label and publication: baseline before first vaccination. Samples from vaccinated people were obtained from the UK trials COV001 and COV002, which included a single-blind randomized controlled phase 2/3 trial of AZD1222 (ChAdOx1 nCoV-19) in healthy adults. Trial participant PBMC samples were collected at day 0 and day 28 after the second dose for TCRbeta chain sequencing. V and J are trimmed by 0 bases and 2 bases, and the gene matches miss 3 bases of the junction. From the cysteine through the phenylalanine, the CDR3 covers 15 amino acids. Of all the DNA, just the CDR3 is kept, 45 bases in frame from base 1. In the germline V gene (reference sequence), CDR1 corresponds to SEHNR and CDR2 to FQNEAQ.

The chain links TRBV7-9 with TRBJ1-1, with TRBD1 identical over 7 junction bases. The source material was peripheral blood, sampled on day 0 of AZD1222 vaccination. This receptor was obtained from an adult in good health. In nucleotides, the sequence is TGTGCCAGCAGCTTAGCAAGACAGGGTAACACTGAAGCTTTCTTT. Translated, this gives CASSLARQGNTEAFF.